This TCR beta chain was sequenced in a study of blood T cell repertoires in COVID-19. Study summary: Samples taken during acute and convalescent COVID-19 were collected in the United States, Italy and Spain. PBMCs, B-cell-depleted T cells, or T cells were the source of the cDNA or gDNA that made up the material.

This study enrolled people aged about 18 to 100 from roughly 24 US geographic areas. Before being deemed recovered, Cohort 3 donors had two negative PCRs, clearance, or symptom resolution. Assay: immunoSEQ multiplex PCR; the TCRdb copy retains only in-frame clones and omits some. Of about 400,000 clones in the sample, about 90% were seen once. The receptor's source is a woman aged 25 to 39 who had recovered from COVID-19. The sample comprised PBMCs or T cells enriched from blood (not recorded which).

In DNA form, the CDR3 reads TGTGCCAGCAGCCAAGAGACCGGCCAGGGTGCCGGGGAGCTGTTTTTT. The encoded protein is CASSQETGQGAGELFF. This rearrangement joins TRBV4-2 to TRBJ2-2; possible D gene TRBD1, 5 bases. The ends were cut back, 0 bases at V and 6 bases at J, with 14 bases in the middle. The CDR3 loop spans 16 amino acids. The V gene's germline CDR1 is LGHNA and CDR2 YNFKEQ.